These 5 T cell receptor beta chains came from one sample sequenced in a study of shared T cell receptors in the human thymus. Measured with immunoSEQ multiplex PCR; TCRdb has only the in-frame clones, and not every one. Here the sample spans under 700,000 clones, approximately 78% being singletons. A further study also used this sample, focusing on human thymus T cells.

Sequenced sample: thymocytes. The receptor set was obtained from a boy younger than two with a congenital heart defect.

The rearrangement joins TRBV4-1 to TRBJ2-3; TRBD1 is a possible D gene (5 bases). The CDR3 is 15 residues long. CDR1 is MGHRA and CDR2 is YSYEKL in the germline V gene. V gave up 0 bases and J gave up 3 bases, with 10 bases separating them. The CDR3 coding sequence is TGCGCCAGCAGCCAAGATCGCCAGGGAACAGATACGCAGTATTTT. Its protein product is CASSQDRQGTDTQYF.

V usage is TRBV4-1 and J usage is TRBJ1-3; 10 nucleotides line up with TRBD1. CDR3 length: 20 residues. Germline values: CDR1 MGHRA, CDR2 YSYEKL. J lost 0 bases, V lost 0 bases, and 11 bases had no gene match. CDR3 protein: CASSQEGTGESWASGNTIYF. CDR3 nucleotides: TGCGCCAGCAGCCAAGAGGGGACAGGGGAATCATGGGCCTCTGGAAACACCATATATTTT.

The genes are TRBV27 and TRBJ2-1; 8 bases map to TRBD2. V gave up 0 bases and J gave up 9 bases; unmatched junction bases: 19. Germline-derived CDR1 and CDR2 are MNHEY and SMNVEV (reference sequence). The CDR3 covers 19 residues. CDR3 in DNA: TGTGCCAGCAGTTTATCTAGCGGGGACCGACTGTATATAGGGGGTGAGCAGTTCTTC. It encodes CASSLSSGDRLYIGGEQFF.

The count of this clone is one. The gene calls are TRBV29-1 and TRBJ2-3; 9 bases match TRBD1. The CDR3 runs 15 residues. Per the germline V gene, CDR1 is SQVTM and CDR2 is ANQGSEA. Trimming cost V 6 bases and J 5 bases; bases outside gene matches: 12. The CDR3 loop reads CSVHPGTGLEDTQYF. Here the CDR3 DNA reads TGCAGCGTGCACCCGGGGACAGGGTTAGAAGATACGCAGTATTTT.

The genes are TRBV5-1 and TRBJ1-4, with D hard to call. Germline CDR1 reads SGHRS; CDR2 reads YFSETQ. Trimming stripped 4 bases from V and 5 bases from J, with 12 bases between. CDR3 length: 14 amino acids. This CDR3 reads CASSLLGGNEKLFF. DNA for the CDR3: TGCGCCAGCAGCCTCCTGGGAGGGAATGAAAAACTGTTTTTT.